What follows are 21 T cell receptor beta chains derived from one specimen sequenced in a study of technical replicates of blood from a handful of donors (TCRdb year 2017). Library generation was performed with the immunoSEQ multiplex PCR assay. Held by TCRdb, this immuneACCESS table contains in-frame sequences only and omits some clones. Under half of the omission traces to an unresolved V gene where checked; the cause of the rest is unknown. A total of roughly 14,000 clones appear in this sample, roughly 83% of them only once. 10% of the sample is held by the ten biggest clonotypes. Material for sequencing was PBMCs. These receptors were obtained from a human donor in good health.

The chain employs TRBV4-1 and TRBJ2-1, with 11 bases identical to TRBD2. Trimming took 3 bases from V and 4 from J; bases not matched to a gene: 2. CDR3 size: 15 residues. Germline CDR1 reads MGHRA; CDR2 reads YSYEKL. The CDR3 DNA is TGCGCCAGCAGCCAGCCTAGCGGGAGGTACAATGAGCAGTTCTTC. Translating it yields CASSQPSGRYNEQFF.

This chain joins TRBV18 and TRBJ1-1; D not certain. Germline CDR1 and CDR2: KGHSH and LQKENI. There are 15 residues in the CDR3. With 1 base removed from V and 1 base from J, the gap between germline ends came to 10 bases. The CDR3 is CASSPLNTKNTEAFF. CDR3 bases: TGTGCCAGCTCACCACTTAACACCAAGAACACTGAAGCTTTCTTT. Together with reference TRBV18 and TRBJ1-1, the CDR3 gives the full variable domain: NAGVMQNPRHLVRRRGQEARLRCSPMKGHSHVYWYRQLPEEGLKFMVYLQKENIIDESGMPKERFSAEFPKEGPSILRIQQVVRGDSAAYFCASSPLNTKNTEAFFGQGTRLTVV.

The sample holds one count of this clone. CDR3 region: CASSQNNRGTGELFF. The CDR3 coding sequence is TGTGCCAGCAGTCAGAATAACAGGGGAACCGGGGAGCTGTTTTTT. J is TRBJ2-2 and V is TRBV6-5; 7 bases align to TRBD1. Germline trimming cut 5 bases from V and 5 bases from J; bases unmatched to any gene: 8. The CDR3 extends over 15 amino acids. CDR1 and CDR2 (germline): MNHEY, SVGAGI.

CDR3 residues: CASRAGLAAYEQYF. The CDR3 bases are TGCGCCAGCAGGGCTGGACTAGCGGCTTACGAGCAGTACTTC. V and J are TRBV5-1 and TRBJ2-7; 10 bases are shared with TRBD2. Per germline, CDR1 SGHRS and CDR2 YFSETQ. The V and J ends lost 5 bases and 4 bases, in that order; junction bases with no gene match: 6. The CDR3 has 14 amino acids.

The V call is TRBV6-1, the J call TRBJ2-3, with D possibly TRBD1 on 5 matching bases. The CDR3 loop spans 14 amino acids. Germline loops: CDR1 MNHNS, CDR2 SASEGT. Trimming removed 5 bases from V and 4 bases from J, with 13 bases in between. CDR3 residues: CASSTTQGADTQYF. The CDR3 region has the DNA TGTGCCAGCAGTACCACGCAGGGCGCAGATACGCAGTATTTT.

This chain uses TRBV28 with TRBJ1-5; TRBD1 is a possible D gene (6 bases). CDR1 and CDR2 from the germline V gene are MDHEN and SYDVKM. The V gene lost 6 bases and the J gene lost 2 bases, with 23 bases spanning the gap. The CDR3 is 18 residues long. The CDR3 loop reads CASSRPGQILMGNQPQHF. CDR3 sequence (DNA): TGTGCCAGCAGCCGACCTGGACAGATCCTGATGGGCAATCAGCCCCAGCATTTT.

This clone was seen a handful of times. The chain uses TRBV6-5 and TRBJ1-5; TRBD1 agrees at 9 bases. The CDR3 extends over 14 amino acids. Germline V lookup: CDR1 MNHEY, CDR2 SVGAGI. V gave up 6 bases and J gave up 6 bases; unmatched junction bases: 6. The CDR3 is CASRGTGSTQPQHF. Here the CDR3 DNA reads TGTGCCAGCAGGGGGACAGGGAGTACTCAGCCCCAGCATTTT.

The rearrangement links TRBV7-9 to TRBJ2-5; TRBD1 agrees at 7 bases. The CDR3 is 14 amino acids. The V segment lost 6 bases and the J segment 1 base; nucleotides outside the gene matches: 5. Germline-derived CDR1 and CDR2 are SEHNR and FQNEAQ (reference sequence). The chain's CDR3 is CASRFRDSQETQYF. The CDR3 nucleotides are TGTGCCAGCAGGTTTCGGGACAGCCAAGAGACCCAGTACTTC.

This clone was recorded once. This chain links TRBV18 with TRBJ2-7; 9 positions match TRBD1. V gave up 2 bases and J gave up 4 bases; unmatched junction bases: 3. From germline, CDR1 is KGHSH and CDR2 LQKENI. This CDR3 comprises 14 residues. CDR3 nucleotide sequence: TGTGCCAGCTCACCAGGACAGGGGACTTACGAGCAGTACTTC. Translated, it gives CASSPGQGTYEQYF. Complete variable domain (other parts from reference TRBV18 and TRBJ2-7): NAGVMQNPRHLVRRRGQEARLRCSPMKGHSHVYWYRQLPEEGLKFMVYLQKENIIDESGMPKERFSAEFPKEGPSILRIQQVVRGDSAAYFCASSPGQGTYEQYFGPGTRLTVT.

The chain employs TRBV6-5 and TRBJ1-5; D may be TRBD1 (5 bases). Per germline, CDR1 MNHEY and CDR2 SVGAGI. Deletions cut 0 bases from V and 7 bases from J, with 10 bases between. This CDR3 region has 14 residues. CDR3 DNA: TGTGCCAGCAGTTACTCAGGGGTTGGCCAGCCCCAGCATTTT. It codes for CASSYSGVGQPQHF.

The gene calls are TRBV6-1 and TRBJ2-1; maybe TRBD1 (5 bases). Germline CDR1 and CDR2: MNHNS and SASEGT. Trimming stripped 1 base from V and 0 bases from J, with 7 bases between. CDR3 length: 15 amino acids. The CDR3 here is CASSEVQGSYNEQFF. As DNA, the CDR3 is TGTGCCAGCAGTGAAGTGCAGGGCTCCTACAATGAGCAGTTCTTC.

This chain connects TRBV19 to TRBJ2-7, with 8 bases fitting TRBD2. CDR1 LNHDA and CDR2 SQIVND come from the germline V gene (reference sequence). The CDR3 loop spans 15 amino acids. V was pared by 6 bases and J by 5 bases, with 12 bases of the junction left unmatched. The CDR3 sequence: CASSPRAGGNDEQYF. The CDR3 bases are TGTGCCAGTAGCCCGAGGGCGGGGGGAAACGACGAGCAGTACTTC.

The chain employs TRBV18 and TRBJ2-5; the match to TRBD1 covers 9 bases. Unmatched junction bases numbered 11, after V lost 2 bases and J lost 4 bases. CDR3 length equals 17 residues. Germline assignment: CDR1 KGHSH and CDR2 LQKENI. The CDR3 sequence is CASSPDPGQGFRETQYF. The CDR3 DNA reads TGTGCCAGCTCACCAGACCCGGGACAGGGATTCAGAGAGACCCAGTACTTC.

The V call is TRBV19, the J call TRBJ2-7, with a tentative D call TRBD1 (7 bases). Per germline, CDR1 LNHDA and CDR2 SQIVND (reference sequence). CDR3 length: 14 residues. V lost 3 bases to trimming and J lost 3 bases, with 12 bases between them. For the CDR3, the DNA is TGTGCCAGTAGTATCGCGGGACAGAGCTACGAGCAGTACTTC. Translation: CASSIAGQSYEQYF.

This clone was detected only a few times. The rearrangement links TRBV7-9 to TRBJ2-4; D is perhaps TRBD1 (5 bases). The CDR3 has 14 amino acids. Deletions cut 0 bases from V and 6 bases from J, with 9 bases between. CDR1 and CDR2 from the germline V gene are SEHNR and FQNEAQ (reference sequence). CDR3 amino acids: CASSLAGQGNIQYF. The CDR3 DNA reads as TGTGCCAGCAGCTTAGCGGGCCAGGGAAACATTCAGTACTTC.

The genes are TRBV12-2 and TRBJ2-1; TRBD2 reflects the table's D call only, with no check against the DNA. TRBV12-2 constitutes a pseudogene. This CDR3 region has 18 residues. Here the CDR3 reads CASRLAGTGTSGRNEQFF. CDR3 sequence (DNA): TGTGCAAGTCGCTTAGCGGGAACCGGGACTAGCGGGAGAAATGAGCAGTTCTTC.

A few counts support this clone. V gene TRBV25-1 combines with J gene TRBJ1-1, with D tentatively TRBD1 (5 bases). The CDR3 spans 12 residues. The germline V and J ends were trimmed by 6 bases and 1 base, with 6 bases remaining between them. The germline V gene has CDR1 MGHDK and CDR2 SYGVNS. CDR3 DNA: TGTGCCAGCAGCGGACAGAACACTGAAGCTTTCTTT. It translates to CASSGQNTEAFF.

The chain carries TRBV7-9 and TRBJ2-3, with 9 positions matching TRBD1. The CDR3 contains 15 residues. Germline trimming cut 4 bases from V and 5 bases from J; bases unmatched to any gene: 7. Per the germline V gene, CDR1 is SEHNR and CDR2 is FQNEAQ (reference sequence). The CDR3 region is CASSSPGQGVDTQYF. In DNA form, the CDR3 reads TGTGCCAGCAGCTCTCCGGGACAGGGAGTAGATACGCAGTATTTT.

The chain is built from TRBV7-9 and TRBJ2-3, with 9 bases matching TRBD1. Germline V gene data show CDR1 as SEHNR and CDR2 as FQNEAQ (reference sequence). V lost 6 bases, J lost 4 bases, and 5 bases stayed unmatched. This CDR3 region has 14 residues. DNA for the CDR3: TGTGCCAGCAGTCGGGACAGGGTTGCAGATACGCAGTATTTT. Protein product: CASSRDRVADTQYF. The variable domain in full, completed from reference TRBV7-9 and TRBJ2-3, reads DTGVSQNPRHKITKRGQNVTFRCDPISEHNRLYWYRQTLGQGPEFLTYFQNEAQLEKSRLLSDRFSAERPKGSFSTLEIQRTEQGDSAMYLCASSRDRVADTQYFGPGTRLTVL.

This sequence joins TRBV7-9 and TRBJ1-5; a possible D gene is TRBD1 (6 bases). V lost 5 bases and J 2 bases, leaving 16 bases between the germline ends. The CDR3 has 16 amino acids. Germline CDR1 SEHNR, CDR2 FQNEAQ (reference sequence). The DNA for the CDR3 is TGTGCCAGCAGCCCGTCGGGGGGCGAGGGCAATCAGCCCCAGCATTTT. Protein product: CASSPSGGEGNQPQHF.

The chain joins TRBV5-4 to TRBJ1-2; TRBD1 aligns across 7 bases. V was clipped by 6 bases and J by 4 bases; unmatched bases: 12. The CDR3 has 15 amino acids. The germline V gene has CDR1 SGHNT and CDR2 YYREEE (reference sequence). CDR3 region: CASTVGGTAVYGYTF. In DNA, the CDR3 is TGTGCCAGCACGGTTGGAGGGACAGCGGTCTATGGCTACACCTTC.